Shown below are 18 T cell receptor beta chains from a single sample sequenced in a study of patients and donors after allogeneic stem cell transplantation. Using its own MiXCR run on the RT-PCR reads, TCRdb lists one record per CDR3 protein. In the table there are fewer than 500,000 distinct CDR3 sequences, 16% of which are singletons. Sequenced material: blood, either unsorted or a sorted T cell fraction (not recorded which). The source is a human donor who was either an allogeneic HSCT recipient or a stem cell or donor lymphocyte infusion donor (not recorded which). It is not recorded whose cells these are; they may come from a transplant donor.

This clonotype was found a few times. The V call is TRBV7-2, the J call TRBJ1-3; 10 bases fit TRBD1. The CDR3 spans 16 residues. The trim removed 2 bases at V and 0 bases at J, leaving 1 base unmatched. Germline V lookup: CDR1 SGHTA, CDR2 FQGNSA. CDR3 nucleotide sequence: TGTGCCAGCAGCTTAAGGACAGGGGGCTCTGGAAACACCATATATTTT. Protein product: CASSLRTGGSGNTIYF.

This chain uses TRBV6-6 with TRBJ2-5, with a weak D call TRBD2 (5 bases). This CDR3 has 13 amino acids. In germline, CDR1 is MNHNY, CDR2 SVGAGI (reference sequence). The V gene lost 2 bases and the J gene lost 5 bases, with 9 bases spanning the gap. The CDR3 DNA reads as TGTGCCAGCAGTTACGAGCGGAGGGAGACCCAGTACTTC. It translates to CASSYERRETQYF.

This clonotype came up a few times. J is TRBJ2-2 and V is TRBV11-2; D uncertain. Looked up from germline, CDR1 is SGHAT and CDR2 is FQNNGV. V was pared by 0 bases and J by 3 bases, with 23 bases between. The CDR3 length is 20 residues. CDR3 amino acids: CASSLDKIGLTTSYTGELFF. CDR3 nucleotides: TGTGCCAGCAGCTTAGATAAGATCGGGCTTACGACTTCTTACACCGGGGAGCTGTTTTTT. The full variable domain, rest sourced from reference TRBV11-2 and TRBJ2-2, is EAGVAQSPRYKIIEKRQSVAFWCNPISGHATLYWYQQILGQGPKLLIQFQNNGVVDDSQLPKDRFSAERLKGVDSTLKIQPAKLEDSAVYLCASSLDKIGLTTSYTGELFFGEGSRLTVL.

This clonotype was counted many times. This chain links TRBV6-1 with TRBJ2-3; 12 positions agree with TRBD2. The trim removed 7 bases at V and 7 bases at J, leaving 9 bases unmatched. Germline loops: CDR1 MNHNS, CDR2 SASEGT. The CDR3 has 15 residues. CDR3: CASKGLAGMSYTQYF. CDR3 coding DNA: TGTGCCAGCAAAGGACTAGCGGGAATGTCTTATACGCAGTATTTT.

This clonotype showed up just a few times. The chain couples TRBV7-2 to TRBJ1-5; possible D gene TRBD1, 5 bases. Germline values: CDR1 SGHTA, CDR2 FQGNSA. CDR3 length: 15 amino acids. V lost 0 bases to trimming and J lost 4 bases, with 10 bases between them. The CDR3 region has the DNA TGTGCCAGCAGCTTAGCGTCAGGGACTAATCAGCCCCAGCATTTT. Protein sequence: CASSLASGTNQPQHF.

V gene TRBV4-1 combines with J gene TRBJ2-7, with a tentative D call TRBD2 (5 bases). V was trimmed by 0 bases and J by 0 bases, leaving 12 bases between them. The CDR3 is 16 residues long. Germline assignment: CDR1 MGHRA and CDR2 YSYEKL. DNA for the CDR3: TGCGCCAGCAGCCAAGAAACGGGGTCCCTCTCCTACGAGCAGTACTTC. It codes for CASSQETGSLSYEQYF.

The rearrangement links TRBV6-1 to TRBJ1-1; TRBD1 matches 7 bases. Trimming at V came to 8 bases and at J to 2 bases, leaving 8 bases not matched to a gene. The CDR3 is made up of 14 amino acids. Germline V CDR1 and CDR2: MNHNS, SASEGT. The CDR3 here is CASLWWDSNTEAFF. The CDR3 DNA sequence: TGTGCCAGCCTATGGTGGGACAGCAACACTGAAGCTTTCTTT.

This clonotype was detected a few times. The genes are TRBV5-1 and TRBJ1-2; D is perhaps TRBD1 (6 bases). The CDR3 consists of 16 residues. Per germline, CDR1 SGHRS and CDR2 YFSETQ. V lost 0 bases, J lost 4 bases, and 16 bases lay in between. The DNA of the CDR3 is TGCGCCAGCAGCTTGGATCTTGGCAGGGGCACCTATGGCTACACCTTC. Its translation: CASSLDLGRGTYGYTF.

This CDR3 reads CASSQDLLAGGDTQYF. In DNA form, the CDR3 reads TGTGCCAGCAGCCAAGACTTGCTAGCGGGAGGAGATACGCAGTATTTT. The chain couples TRBV4-2 to TRBJ2-3, with 11 bases aligning to TRBD2. V shed 0 bases, J shed 5 bases, and the junction held 4 bases outside the gene matches. This CDR3 region has 16 residues. CDR1 LGHNA and CDR2 YNFKEQ come from the germline V gene.

The chain combines TRBV3-1 with TRBJ2-7; TRBD1 matches 8 bases. The V gene's germline CDR1 is LGHDT and CDR2 YNNKEL (reference sequence). The CDR3 spans 14 residues. Trimming removed 4 bases from V and 3 bases from J; junction bases left unmatched: 5. The CDR3 loop reads CASSPTGERYEQYF. DNA of the CDR3: TGTGCCAGCAGCCCGACAGGGGAACGCTACGAGCAGTACTTC.

There are a few counts of this clonotype. This sequence joins TRBV3-1 and TRBJ2-5; no firm D call. Germline values: CDR1 LGHDT, CDR2 YNNKEL (reference sequence). The germline V and J ends were trimmed by 0 bases and 2 bases, with 10 bases remaining between them. The CDR3 covers 15 residues. The DNA of the CDR3 is TGTGCCAGCAGCCAAGAAGGGATCGGGCAAGAGACCCAGTACTTC. This translates into CASSQEGIGQETQYF.

The rearrangement links TRBV30 to TRBJ1-5; D uncertain. Germline values: CDR1 GTSNPN, CDR2 SVGIG (reference sequence). The length of the CDR3 is 14 residues. Trimming left V 4 bases short and J 2 bases short, with 12 bases between. The CDR3: CAWNPGGGNQPQHF. CDR3 nucleotide sequence: TGTGCCTGGAACCCCGGAGGCGGCAATCAGCCCCAGCATTTT.

There are a few counts of this clonotype. In DNA form, the CDR3 reads TGCGCCAGCAACCGGGACGGCTTGAGGGACCCCTATGGCTACACCTTC. The encoded protein is CASNRDGLRDPYGYTF. The chain joins TRBV5-1 to TRBJ1-2; maybe TRBD1 (5 bases). The ends were cut back, 6 bases at V and 4 bases at J, with 22 bases in the middle. There are 16 residues in the CDR3. Germline values: CDR1 SGHRS, CDR2 YFSETQ.

The rearrangement uses TRBV18 and TRBJ2-3; TRBD2 is a possible D gene (6 bases). CDR1 KGHSH and CDR2 LQKENI come from the germline V gene. Trimming removed 2 bases from V and 2 bases from J, with 11 bases in between. The CDR3 loop spans 15 amino acids. The CDR3 region is CASSPWRGNTDTQYF. Here the CDR3 DNA reads TGTGCCAGCTCACCATGGAGGGGAAACACAGATACGCAGTATTTT.

This clonotype came up a few times. This sequence joins TRBV6-5 and TRBJ2-5; D is perhaps TRBD1 (5 bases). The V gene's germline CDR1 is MNHEY and CDR2 SVGAGI. CDR3 length equals 12 residues. V dropped 6 bases and J dropped 10 bases, with 15 bases sitting between them. CDR3 in DNA: TGTGCCAGCAGAGATTCCAGGGAAGACCAGTACTTC. Translated: CASRDSREDQYF.

This sequence joins TRBV5-1 and TRBJ1-1; a possible D gene is TRBD1 (6 bases). The germline V and J ends were trimmed by 4 bases and 5 bases, with 18 bases remaining between them. CDR1 SGHRS and CDR2 YFSETQ come from the germline V gene. The CDR3 consists of 15 residues. This CDR3 reads CASSLQAGAVTEAFF. The DNA of the CDR3 is TGCGCCAGCAGCCTGCAGGCGGGGGCCGTGACTGAAGCTTTCTTT.

This clonotype was seen a handful of times. V and J are TRBV11-2 and TRBJ2-2; 8 nucleotides align to TRBD2. CDR1 is SGHAT and CDR2 is FQNNGV in the germline V gene. CDR3 length: 18 residues. Germline trimming cut 1 base from V and 2 bases from J; bases unmatched to any gene: 9. The CDR3 nucleotides are TGTGCCAGCAGCTTAGTCCCACCGGGAGGGGCTAACACCGGGGAGCTGTTTTTT. Residues: CASSLVPPGGANTGELFF.

This clonotype was counted between two and nine times. The V gene is TRBV2, the J gene TRBJ2-7, with D possibly matching TRBD1 (6 bases). Trimming stripped 11 bases from V and 1 base from J, with 15 bases between. Germline V gene data show CDR1 as SNHLY and CDR2 as FYNNEI. This CDR3 contains 13 residues. The chain's CDR3 is CAGRTDSSYEQYF. The CDR3 DNA reads as TGTGCCGGACGGACAGACAGTTCCTACGAGCAGTACTTC.